This T cell receptor beta chain appears in the sequencing data of a study of graft-versus-host responses after intestinal transplantation. Whole-study results and caveats: Some GvH clones were seen earlier in gut or blood, suggesting intestinal origin. High graft-versus-host to host-versus-graft clonal ratios were found in allografts of patients who had graft-donor T cell macrochimerism. Researchers found peak circulating GvH clone levels linked to early post-transplant HvG declines.

The CDR3 runs to 16 residues. CDR1 and CDR2 (germline): LGHNA, YNFKEQ. V lost 2 bases, J lost 6 bases, and 17 bases lay in between. For this clone: The antigen remains undetermined.

Here immunoSEQ multiplex PCR was the method, and the copy in TCRdb shows in-frame clones only, minus some. The profile shows over 65,000 clones, around 93% of them singletons. V and J are TRBV4-2 and TRBJ2-1; possibly TRBD2 for D (6 bases). This receptor was taken from a human donor who was the organ donor for an intestinal transplant. This material consisted of unstimulated CD8+ T cells sorted from spleen or lymph node cells, taken before transplant. CDR3 DNA: TGTGCCAGCAGCCAAAGGCCCGGGGACGGGGGCAATGAGCAGTTCTTC. This gives the protein CASSQRPGDGGNEQFF.